The present T cell receptor (beta chain) was sequenced within a study of shared clonotypes between healthy human individuals. The study, taken as a whole, reports: The diversity represented, both genetic and in exposure history, was limited by few donors. A handful of donors showed sharing of approximately 5% of naive CD4 clonotypes.

To note about this clone: The antigen remains undetermined.

Germline-derived CDR1 and CDR2 are SNHLY and FYNNEI. The V end lost 7 bases, the J end lost 7 bases, and 17 bases lay between the germline ends. The CDR3 spans 13 residues. Sequencing was performed with immunoSEQ multiplex PCR; in TCRdb, only in-frame clones are kept and a portion is missing. The table shows 2 million to 2.5 million clones, with approximately 93% occurring only once. The chain is built from TRBV2 and TRBJ2-7; no clear D. This sequence originates from a man younger than 35 in good health. Some clones in this sample may be carry-over from other donors' samples. The sample comprised naive CD4+ T cells from PBMCs. Subset noted: CD45RA+ positively selected. The CDR3 nucleotides are TGTGCCAGCAAAGCCGAAAGGGTGGGGGAGCAGTACTTC. Its protein is CASKAERVGEQYF.